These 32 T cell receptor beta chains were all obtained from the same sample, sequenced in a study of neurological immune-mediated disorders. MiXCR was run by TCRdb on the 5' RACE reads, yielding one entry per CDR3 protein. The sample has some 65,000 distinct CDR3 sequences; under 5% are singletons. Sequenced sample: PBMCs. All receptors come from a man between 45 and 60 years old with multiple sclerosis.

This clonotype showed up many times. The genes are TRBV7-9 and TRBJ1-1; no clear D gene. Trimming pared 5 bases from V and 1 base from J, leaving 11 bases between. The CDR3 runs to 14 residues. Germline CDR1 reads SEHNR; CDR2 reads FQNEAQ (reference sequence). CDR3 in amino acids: CASSVGGPNTEAFF. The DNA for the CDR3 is TGTGCCAGCAGCGTAGGTGGGCCGAACACTGAAGCTTTCTTT.

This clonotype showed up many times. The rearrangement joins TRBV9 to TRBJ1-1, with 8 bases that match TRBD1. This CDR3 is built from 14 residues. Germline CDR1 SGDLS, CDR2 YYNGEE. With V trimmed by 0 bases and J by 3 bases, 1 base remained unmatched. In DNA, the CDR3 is TGTGCCAGCAGCGTAGTACAGGGGGACACTGAAGCTTTCTTT. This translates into CASSVVQGDTEAFF.

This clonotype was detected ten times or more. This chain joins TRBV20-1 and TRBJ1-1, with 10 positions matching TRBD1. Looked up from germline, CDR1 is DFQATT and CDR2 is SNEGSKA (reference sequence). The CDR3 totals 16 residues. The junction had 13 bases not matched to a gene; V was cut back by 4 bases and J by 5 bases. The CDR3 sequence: CSATERPGTGVTEAFF. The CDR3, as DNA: TGCAGTGCTACCGAAAGGCCCGGGACAGGGGTTACTGAAGCTTTCTTT.

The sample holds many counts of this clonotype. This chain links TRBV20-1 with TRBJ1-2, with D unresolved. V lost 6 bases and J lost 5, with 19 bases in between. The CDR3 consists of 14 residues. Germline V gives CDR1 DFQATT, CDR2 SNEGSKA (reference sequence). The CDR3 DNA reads TGCAGTGCCCCCGTTGGCGGGGTGCGGTATGGCTACACCTTC. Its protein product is CSAPVGGVRYGYTF.

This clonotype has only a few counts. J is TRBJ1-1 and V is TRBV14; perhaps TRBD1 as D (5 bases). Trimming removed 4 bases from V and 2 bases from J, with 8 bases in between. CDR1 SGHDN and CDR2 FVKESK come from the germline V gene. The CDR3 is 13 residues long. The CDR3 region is CASSRDLNTEAFF. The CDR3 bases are TGTGCCAGCAGCCGGGACCTCAACACTGAAGCTTTCTTT.

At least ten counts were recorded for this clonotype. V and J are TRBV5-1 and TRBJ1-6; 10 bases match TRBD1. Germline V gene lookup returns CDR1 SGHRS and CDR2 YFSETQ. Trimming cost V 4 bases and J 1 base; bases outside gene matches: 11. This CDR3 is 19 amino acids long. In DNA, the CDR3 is TGCGCCAGCAGCCCGTGGACAGGGGGGTTTTCTTCCTATAATTCACCCCTCCACTTT. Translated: CASSPWTGGFSSYNSPLHF. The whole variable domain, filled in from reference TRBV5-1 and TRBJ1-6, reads KAGVTQTPRYLIKTRGQQVTLSCSPISGHRSVSWYQQTPGQGLQFLFEYFSETQRNKGNFPGRFSGRQFSNSRSEMNVSTLELGDSALYLCASSPWTGGFSSYNSPLHFGNGTRLTVT.

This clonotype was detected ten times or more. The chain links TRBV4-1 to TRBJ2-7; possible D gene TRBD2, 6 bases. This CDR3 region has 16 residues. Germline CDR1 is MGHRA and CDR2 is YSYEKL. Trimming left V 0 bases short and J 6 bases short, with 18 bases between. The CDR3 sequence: CASSQDSLRSRGEQYF. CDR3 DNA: TGCGCCAGCAGCCAAGATTCTCTCCGTTCGCGGGGCGAGCAGTACTTC.

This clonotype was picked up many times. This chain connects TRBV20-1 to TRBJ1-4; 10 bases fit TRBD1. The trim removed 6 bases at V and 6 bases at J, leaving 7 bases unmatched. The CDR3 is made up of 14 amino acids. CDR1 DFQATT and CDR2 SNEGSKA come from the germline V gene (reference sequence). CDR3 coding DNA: TGCAGTGCCAACCTTGGACAGGGGGATGAAAAACTGTTTTTT. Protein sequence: CSANLGQGDEKLFF.

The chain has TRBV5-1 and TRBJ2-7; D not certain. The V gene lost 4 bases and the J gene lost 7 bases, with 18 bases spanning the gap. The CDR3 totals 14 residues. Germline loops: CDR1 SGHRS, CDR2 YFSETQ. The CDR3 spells CASSTVKGAKEQYF. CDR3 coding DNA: TGCGCCAGCAGCACTGTCAAGGGCGCCAAAGAGCAGTACTTC.

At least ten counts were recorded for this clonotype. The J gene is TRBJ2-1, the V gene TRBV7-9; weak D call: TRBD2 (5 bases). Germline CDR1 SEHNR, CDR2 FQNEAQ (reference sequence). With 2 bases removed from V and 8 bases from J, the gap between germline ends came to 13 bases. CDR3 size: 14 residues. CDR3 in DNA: TGTGCCAGCAGCTTACTTGTGCTCGGGGATGAGCAGTTCTTC. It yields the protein CASSLLVLGDEQFF.

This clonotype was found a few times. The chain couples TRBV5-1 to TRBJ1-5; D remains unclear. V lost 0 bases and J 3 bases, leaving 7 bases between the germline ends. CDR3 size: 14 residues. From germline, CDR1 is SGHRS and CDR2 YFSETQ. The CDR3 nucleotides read TGCGCCAGCAGCTTGGACGGAACCAATCAGCCCCAGCATTTT. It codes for CASSLDGTNQPQHF.

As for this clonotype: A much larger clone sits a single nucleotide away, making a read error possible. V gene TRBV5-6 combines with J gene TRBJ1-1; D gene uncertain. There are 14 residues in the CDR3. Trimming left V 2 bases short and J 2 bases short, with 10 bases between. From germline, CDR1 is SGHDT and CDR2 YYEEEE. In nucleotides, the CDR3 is TGTGCCAGCAGCTTCGGCAACCCCAACACTGAAGCTTTCTTT. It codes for CASSFGNPNTEAFF.

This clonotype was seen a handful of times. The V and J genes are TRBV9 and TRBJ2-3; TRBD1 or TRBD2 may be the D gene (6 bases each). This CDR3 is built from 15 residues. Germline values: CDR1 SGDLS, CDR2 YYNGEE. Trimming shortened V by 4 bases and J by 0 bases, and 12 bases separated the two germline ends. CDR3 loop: CASSSTGTSTDTQYF. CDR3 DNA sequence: TGTGCCAGCAGCTCAACAGGGACTAGCACAGATACGCAGTATTTT.

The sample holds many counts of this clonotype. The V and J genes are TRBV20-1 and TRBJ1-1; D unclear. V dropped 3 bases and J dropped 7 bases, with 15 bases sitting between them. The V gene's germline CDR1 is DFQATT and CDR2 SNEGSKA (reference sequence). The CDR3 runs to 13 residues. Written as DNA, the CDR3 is TGCAGTGCTAGCTCAGTGGTCGGAGGTGAAGCTTTCTTT. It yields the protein CSASSVVGGEAFF.

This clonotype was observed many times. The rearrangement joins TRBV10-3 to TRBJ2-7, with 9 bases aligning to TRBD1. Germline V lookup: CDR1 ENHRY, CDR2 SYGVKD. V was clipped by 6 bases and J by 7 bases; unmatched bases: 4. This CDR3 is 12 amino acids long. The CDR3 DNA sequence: TGTGCCATCAGAACAGGGGGCGTAGAGCAGTACTTC. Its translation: CAIRTGGVEQYF.

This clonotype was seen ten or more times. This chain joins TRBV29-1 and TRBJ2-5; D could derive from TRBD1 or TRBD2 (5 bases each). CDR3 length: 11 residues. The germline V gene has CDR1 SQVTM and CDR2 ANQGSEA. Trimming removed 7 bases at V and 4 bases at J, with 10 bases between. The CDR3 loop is CSAGSLETQYF. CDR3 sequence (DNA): TGCAGCGCAGGGAGTTTAGAGACCCAGTACTTC.

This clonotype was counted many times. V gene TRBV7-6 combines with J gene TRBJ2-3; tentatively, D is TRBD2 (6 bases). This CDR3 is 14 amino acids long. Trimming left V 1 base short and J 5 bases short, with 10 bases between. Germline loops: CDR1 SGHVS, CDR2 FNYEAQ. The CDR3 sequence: CASSLGGTEDTQYF. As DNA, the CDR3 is TGTGCCAGCAGCTTAGGGGGGACTGAAGATACGCAGTATTTT.

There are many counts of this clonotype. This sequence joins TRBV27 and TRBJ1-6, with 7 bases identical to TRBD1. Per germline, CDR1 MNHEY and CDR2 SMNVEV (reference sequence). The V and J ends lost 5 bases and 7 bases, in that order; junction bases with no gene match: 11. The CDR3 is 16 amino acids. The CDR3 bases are TGTGCCAGCAGTGACTCACAGGGGCGAAAGAATTCACCCCTCCACTTT. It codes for CASSDSQGRKNSPLHF.

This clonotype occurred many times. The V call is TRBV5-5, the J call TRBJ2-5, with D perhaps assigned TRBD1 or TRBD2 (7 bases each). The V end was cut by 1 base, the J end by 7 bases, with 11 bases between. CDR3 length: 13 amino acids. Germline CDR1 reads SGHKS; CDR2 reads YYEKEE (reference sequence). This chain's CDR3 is CASSLTGEGTQYF. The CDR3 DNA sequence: TGTGCCAGCAGCTTGACAGGGGAGGGGACCCAGTACTTC.

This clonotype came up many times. CDR3 nucleotides: TGTGCCAGCAGCTTAGCTGGGCTAACGGAGACCCAGTACTTC. Translation gives CASSLAGLTETQYF. The gene calls are TRBV7-9 and TRBJ2-5; D not resolved. The CDR3 consists of 14 residues. Trimming took off 0 bases at V and 5 bases at J, with 10 bases between the two ends. Germline V gene lookup returns CDR1 SEHNR and CDR2 FQNEAQ (reference sequence).

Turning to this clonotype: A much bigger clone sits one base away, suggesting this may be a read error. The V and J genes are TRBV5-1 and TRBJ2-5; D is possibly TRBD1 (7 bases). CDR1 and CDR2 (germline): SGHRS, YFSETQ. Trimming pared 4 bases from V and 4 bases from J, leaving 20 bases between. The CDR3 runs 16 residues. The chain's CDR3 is CASSRGQTRGVETQYF. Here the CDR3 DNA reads TGCGCCAGCAGCCGGGGACAGACTAGAGGGGTAGAGACCCAGTACTTC.

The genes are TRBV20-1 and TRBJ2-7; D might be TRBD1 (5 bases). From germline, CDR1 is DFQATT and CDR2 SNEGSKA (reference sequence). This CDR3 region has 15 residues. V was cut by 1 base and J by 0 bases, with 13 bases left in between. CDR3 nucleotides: TGCAGTGCTAGAGCCCATACAGGCAGCTCCTACGAGCAGTACTTC. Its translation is CSARAHTGSSYEQYF.

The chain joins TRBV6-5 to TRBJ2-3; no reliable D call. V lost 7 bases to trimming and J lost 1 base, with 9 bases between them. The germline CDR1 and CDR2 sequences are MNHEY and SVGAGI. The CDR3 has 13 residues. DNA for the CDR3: TGTGCCAGCAAGGTAACAGGCACAGATACGCAGTATTTT. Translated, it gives CASKVTGTDTQYF.

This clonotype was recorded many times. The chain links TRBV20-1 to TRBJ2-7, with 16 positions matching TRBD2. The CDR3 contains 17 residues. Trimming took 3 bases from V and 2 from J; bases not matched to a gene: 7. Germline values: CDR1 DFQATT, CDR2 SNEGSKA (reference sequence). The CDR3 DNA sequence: TGCAGTGCTAGTGGACCGGGACTAGCGGGGGGGACCTACGAGCAGTACTTC. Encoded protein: CSASGPGLAGGTYEQYF.

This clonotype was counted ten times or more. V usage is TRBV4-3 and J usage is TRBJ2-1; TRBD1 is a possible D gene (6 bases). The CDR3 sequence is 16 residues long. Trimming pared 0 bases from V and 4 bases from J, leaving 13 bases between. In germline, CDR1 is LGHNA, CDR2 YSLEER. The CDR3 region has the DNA TGCGCCAGCAGCCAAGATTACAGGGTGGAGTACAATGAGCAGTTCTTC. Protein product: CASSQDYRVEYNEQFF.

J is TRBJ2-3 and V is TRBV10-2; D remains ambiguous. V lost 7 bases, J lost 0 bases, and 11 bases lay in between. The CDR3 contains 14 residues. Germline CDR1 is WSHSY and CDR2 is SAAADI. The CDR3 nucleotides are TGCGCCAGCAACAGAAACACTAGCACAGATACGCAGTATTTT. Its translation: CASNRNTSTDTQYF.

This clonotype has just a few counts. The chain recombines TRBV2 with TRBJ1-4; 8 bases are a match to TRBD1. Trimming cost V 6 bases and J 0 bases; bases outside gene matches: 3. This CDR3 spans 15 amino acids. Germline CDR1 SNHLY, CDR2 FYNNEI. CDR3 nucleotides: TGTGCCAGCAGATCGGACAGGGCAACTAATGAAAAACTGTTTTTT. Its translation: CASRSDRATNEKLFF.

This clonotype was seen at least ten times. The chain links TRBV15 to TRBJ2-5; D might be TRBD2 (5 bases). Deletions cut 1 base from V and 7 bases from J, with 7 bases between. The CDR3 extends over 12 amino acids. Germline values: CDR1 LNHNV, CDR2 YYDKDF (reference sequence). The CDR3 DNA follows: TGTGCCACCAGCAGAGTAAGCGGGACCCAGTACTTC. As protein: CATSRVSGTQYF.

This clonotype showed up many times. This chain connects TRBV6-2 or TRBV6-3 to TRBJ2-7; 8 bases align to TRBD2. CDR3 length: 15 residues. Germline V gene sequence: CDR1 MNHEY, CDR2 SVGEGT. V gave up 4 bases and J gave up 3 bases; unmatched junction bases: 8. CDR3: CASSSPEAGDYEQYF. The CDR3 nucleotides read TGTGCCAGCAGTTCCCCCGAAGCGGGGGACTACGAGCAGTACTTC.

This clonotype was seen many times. Here the CDR3 DNA reads TGTGCCAGCAGTTCGTCTAGCGGGCGGGCGGGGACCCAGTACTTC. It is translated as CASSSSSGRAGTQYF. The chain uses TRBV12-3 or TRBV12-4 and TRBJ2-5; 8 bases are a match to TRBD2. V shed 4 bases and J 7 bases; nucleotides not matched to a gene: 11. The CDR3 sequence is 15 residues long.

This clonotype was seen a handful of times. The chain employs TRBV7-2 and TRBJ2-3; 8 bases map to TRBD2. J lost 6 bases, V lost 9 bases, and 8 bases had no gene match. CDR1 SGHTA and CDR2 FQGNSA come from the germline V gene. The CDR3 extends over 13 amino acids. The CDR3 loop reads CASMMRGADTQYF. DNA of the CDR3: TGTGCCAGTATGATGCGGGGGGCCGATACGCAGTATTTT.

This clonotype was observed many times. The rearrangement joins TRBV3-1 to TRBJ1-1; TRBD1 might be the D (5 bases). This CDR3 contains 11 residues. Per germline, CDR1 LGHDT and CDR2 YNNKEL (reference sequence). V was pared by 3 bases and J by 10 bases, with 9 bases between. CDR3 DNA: TGTGCCAGCAGCCAGGGGGTAGGAGCTTTCTTT. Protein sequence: CASSQGVGAFF.